The sequence of this T cell receptor beta chain was determined in a study of cytomegalovirus exposure and HLA in healthy donors. As to this clone: Its matching antigen is unknown.

PCR used 60 Vbeta primers and 13 Jbeta primers. The protocol was immunoSEQ multiplex PCR, while the TCRdb copy is restricted to in-frame clones and leaves out a portion. The sample lists more than 150,000 clones; roughly 73% were seen once. Study-wide results and limits: As a later analysis revealed, most CMV-associated TCR beta chains appeared HLA-restricted. Later analysis revealed greater clonal expansion in HLA-associated TCR beta chains than in equally common others. One variant, a missense change in DCLRE1C, was linked in a later analysis to TCR beta V- and J-gene trimming.

Germline V lookup: CDR1 MDHEN, CDR2 SYDVKM. CDR3 size: 15 residues. The germline V and J ends were trimmed by 3 bases and 1 base, with 13 bases remaining between them. Source material: PBMCs. The sequence derives from a woman in her 40s in good health and CMV-seropositive. J is TRBJ2-7 and V is TRBV28, with TRBD2 as a possible D gene (6 bases). The CDR3 coding sequence is TGTGCCAGCAGTTTGGAGGGGACGGCTTCCTACGAGCAGTACTTC. Amino acid sequence: CASSLEGTASYEQYF.